A single sample is the source of the 27 T cell receptor beta chains below, sequenced in a study of blood T cells in healthy people across ages. Primed by a sample-barcoded 5' primer and a J-beta primer mix, a second PCR proceeded for about 6 to 11 cycles. Using its own MiXCR run on the 5' RACE reads, TCRdb lists one record per CDR3 protein. The sample gives some 1.6 million distinct CDR3 sequences, almost 35% of which show up once; around 11% is in the top ten. Material for sequencing was blood. The receptors derive from a woman under 40 in good health.

The V call is TRBV5-1, the J call TRBJ2-3, with no clear D. The CDR3 consists of 14 residues. Germline loops: CDR1 SGHRS, CDR2 YFSETQ. Trimming shortened V by 4 bases and J by 6 bases, and 15 bases separated the two germline ends. CDR3 in DNA: TGCGCCAGCAGCGAGGAACCTACCGGGGATACGCAGTATTTT. Its translation: CASSEEPTGDTQYF. The full variable domain, its missing parts supplied by reference TRBV5-1 and TRBJ2-3, is KAGVTQTPRYLIKTRGQQVTLSCSPISGHRSVSWYQQTPGQGLQFLFEYFSETQRNKGNFPGRFSGRQFSNSRSEMNVSTLELGDSALYLCASSEEPTGDTQYFGPGTRLTVL.

CDR3 DNA: TGTGCCACTTCCGGGGGGTCCCTCACCGGGGAGCTGTTTTTT. Residues: CATSGGSLTGELFF. The V call is TRBV6-6, the J call TRBJ2-2; 7 bases align to TRBD2. Germline trimming cut 10 bases from V and 4 bases from J; bases unmatched to any gene: 9. CDR3 length equals 14 residues. Germline-derived CDR1 and CDR2 are MNHNY and SVGAGI (reference sequence).

The J gene is TRBJ1-3, the V gene TRBV6-6; 7 bases fit TRBD1. Germline V gene sequence: CDR1 MNHNY, CDR2 SVGAGI (reference sequence). The length of the CDR3 is 15 residues. With 5 bases clipped from V and 0 bases from J, the junction kept 4 bases outside the gene matches. In DNA form, the CDR3 reads TGTGCCAGCAGTGCCGACAGGGTCTCTGGAAACACCATATATTTT. This sequence encodes CASSADRVSGNTIYF.

This chain joins TRBV3-1 and TRBJ2-5, with a weak D call TRBD1 (7 bases). Between the trimmed V and J ends, which lost 1 base and 6 bases, there was a span of 15 bases. Per the germline V gene, CDR1 is LGHDT and CDR2 is YNNKEL (reference sequence). The CDR3 sequence is 15 residues long. The CDR3 loop reads CASSQGQGGIKTQYF. The CDR3 DNA is TGTGCCAGCAGCCAAGGACAGGGAGGTATAAAGACCCAGTACTTC.

The rearrangement uses TRBV28 and TRBJ2-7; TRBD2 aligns across 7 bases. V was pared by 5 bases and J by 0 bases, with 7 bases of the junction left unmatched. Germline values: CDR1 MDHEN, CDR2 SYDVKM. The CDR3 contains 15 residues. This chain's CDR3 is CASSPSGHSSYEQYF. In DNA, the CDR3 is TGTGCCAGCAGTCCTAGCGGCCACAGCTCCTACGAGCAGTACTTC.

A note on this clonotype: This sequence may be a read error, since a much larger clone differs from it by one base. The J gene is TRBJ2-4, the V gene TRBV5-1; 7 nucleotides align to TRBD1. Per the germline V gene, CDR1 is SGHRS and CDR2 is YFSETQ. The CDR3 covers 15 residues. V trimming: 4 bases; J trimming: 15 bases; junction bases outside the gene matches: 19. CDR3 sequence: CASSLGGTAFSERYF. The DNA for the CDR3 is TGCGCCAGCAGCCTGGGTGGGACAGCGTTTAGTGAGCGGTACTTC.

The chain links TRBV24-1 to TRBJ2-3; 8 bases are shared with TRBD2. Germline loops: CDR1 KGHDR, CDR2 SFDVKD. The CDR3 has 15 amino acids. The V segment lost 4 bases and the J segment 6 bases; nucleotides outside the gene matches: 8. CDR3 in amino acids: CATSDPGGAGDTQYF. The CDR3 DNA sequence: TGTGCCACCAGTGACCCCGGGGGGGCCGGTGATACGCAGTATTTT.

This clonotype was seen a few times. The chain is built from TRBV11-2 and TRBJ1-2; no reliable D call. This CDR3 contains 12 residues. The germline gives CDR1 SGHAT, CDR2 FQNNGV. V shed 6 bases and J shed 8 bases, with 13 bases lying between them. The CDR3 loop is CASSHVGTGYTF. For the CDR3, the DNA is TGTGCCAGCAGTCATGTAGGCACGGGCTACACCTTC.

This chain uses TRBV5-1 with TRBJ2-7; TRBD1 aligns across 9 bases. This CDR3 is built from 14 residues. Germline loops: CDR1 SGHRS, CDR2 YFSETQ. The V segment lost 6 bases and the J segment 6 bases; nucleotides outside the gene matches: 10. CDR3: CASTEGTGGAEQYF. CDR3 in DNA: TGCGCCAGCACTGAGGGTACAGGGGGCGCCGAGCAGTACTTC. Using reference TRBV5-1 and TRBJ2-7 for the parts outside the CDR3, the full variable domain is KAGVTQTPRYLIKTRGQQVTLSCSPISGHRSVSWYQQTPGQGLQFLFEYFSETQRNKGNFPGRFSGRQFSNSRSEMNVSTLELGDSALYLCASTEGTGGAEQYFGPGTRLTVT.

This clonotype was found a few times. The V and J genes are TRBV9 and TRBJ2-1, with 7 nucleotides matching TRBD1. The CDR3 runs 14 residues. CDR1 SGDLS and CDR2 YYNGEE come from the germline V gene. V trimming: 3 bases; J trimming: 3 bases; junction bases outside the gene matches: 3. The CDR3 loop reads CASSDTGVYNEQFF. Here the CDR3 DNA reads TGTGCCAGCAGCGACACAGGGGTCTACAATGAGCAGTTCTTC.

This clonotype showed up just once. This chain joins TRBV21-1 and TRBJ1-4; TRBD1 is taken as the D call from the table, unchecked against the DNA. TRBV21-1 is given as a pseudogene. The CDR3 has 14 residues. The CDR3 region is CASSSTGWHEKLFF. The DNA for the CDR3 is TGTGCCAGCAGCTCGACAGGGTGGCACGAAAAACTGTTTTTT.

This clonotype was picked up a small number of times. The chain couples TRBV9 to TRBJ2-7, with D maybe TRBD1 (6 bases). The CDR3 length is 14 residues. The V gene's germline CDR1 is SGDLS and CDR2 YYNGEE. Between the trimmed V and J ends, which lost 3 bases and 5 bases, there was a span of 15 bases. CDR3 sequence: CASSATGFLNEQYF. CDR3 nucleotide sequence: TGTGCCAGCAGCGCCACAGGGTTTCTCAACGAGCAGTACTTC.

This chain links TRBV3-1 with TRBJ2-4; 8 nucleotides line up with TRBD1. The germline gives CDR1 LGHDT, CDR2 YNNKEL (reference sequence). V gave up 4 bases and J gave up 0 bases; unmatched junction bases: 14. This CDR3 region has 19 residues. The CDR3 protein is CASSLTPETGVEAKNIQYF. CDR3 DNA sequence: TGTGCCAGCAGCCTAACCCCCGAGACAGGGGTCGAAGCCAAAAACATTCAGTACTTC.

Only a few counts were recorded for this clonotype. The V call is TRBV20-1, the J call TRBJ1-6, with a tentative D call TRBD1 (5 bases). The germline V and J ends were trimmed by 6 bases and 11 bases, with 17 bases remaining between them. CDR1 and CDR2 from the germline V gene are DFQATT and SNEGSKA (reference sequence). This CDR3 contains 13 residues. As DNA, the CDR3 is TGCAGTGCCGGTGGGCAGGGAGGTCCACCCCTCCACTTT. It is translated as CSAGGQGGPPLHF.

The chain couples TRBV7-9 to TRBJ2-2; D may be TRBD1 (7 bases). Germline lookup yields CDR1 SEHNR and CDR2 FQNEAQ (reference sequence). The V gene lost 2 bases and the J gene lost 3 bases, with 13 bases spanning the gap. CDR3 length: 16 residues. CDR3 DNA: TGTGCCAGCAGCTTACAGGGGGGTATGGACACCGGGGAGCTGTTTTTT. It codes for CASSLQGGMDTGELFF.

The J gene is TRBJ2-7, the V gene TRBV6-1, with TRBD2 matching over 8 bases. The J call may not be correct, given that the DNA end is closer to TRBJ2-5. The CDR3 consists of 17 residues. CDR1 is MNHNS and CDR2 is SASEGT in the germline V gene. CDR3: CAGWTGGPGNSGETQYF. The CDR3 DNA is TGTGCCGGCTGGACGGGAGGGCCGGGAAATTCAGGAGAGACCCAGTACTTC.

The chain combines TRBV27 with TRBJ2-5; the D is unclear. Germline assignment: CDR1 MNHEY and CDR2 SMNVEV (reference sequence). CDR3 size: 17 residues. V was shortened by 1 base and J by 4 bases, with 19 bases between the two germline ends. CDR3 residues: CASSLFFGPEGAETQYF. The CDR3 nucleotides read TGTGCCAGCAGTTTATTCTTCGGGCCCGAAGGCGCAGAGACCCAGTACTTC.

The chain recombines TRBV6-1 with TRBJ2-5, with D perhaps TRBD2 (5 bases). Germline V lookup: CDR1 MNHNS, CDR2 SASEGT. The CDR3 loop spans 15 amino acids. Trimming took 6 bases from V and 5 from J, leaving 19 bases between them. CDR3 DNA sequence: TGTGCCAGCAGGGGCAGGACTCTGGGATCGGAGACCCAGTACTTC. It is translated as CASRGRTLGSETQYF.

The CDR3 DNA sequence: TGTGCCAGCAGTTCAAGCCCTAACTATGGCTACACCTTC. Translated, it gives CASSSSPNYGYTF. The V and J genes are TRBV28 and TRBJ1-2; D gene ambiguous. Between the trimmed V and J ends, which lost 4 bases and 0 bases, there was a span of 6 bases. Germline V lookup: CDR1 MDHEN, CDR2 SYDVKM. The CDR3 runs to 13 residues.

This rearrangement joins TRBV9 to TRBJ2-1; 7 bases map to TRBD2. Germline V gene data show CDR1 as SGDLS and CDR2 as YYNGEE. The V gene end was trimmed by 2 bases and the J gene end by 10 bases; junction bases not matched to a gene: 9. This CDR3 has 14 residues. The CDR3 region is CASSVSRLAREQFF. DNA of the CDR3: TGTGCCAGCAGCGTCTCCAGACTAGCAAGAGAGCAGTTCTTC.

This chain connects TRBV29-1 to TRBJ2-3, with 8 bases matching TRBD1. Germline-derived CDR1 and CDR2 are SQVTM and ANQGSEA. The CDR3 has 15 amino acids. The CDR3 DNA reads as TGCACGCCGGGACAGGAACCCTCGAAGACAGATACGCAGTATTTT. Its protein product is CTPGQEPSKTDTQYF.

The genes are TRBV12-3 or TRBV12-4 and TRBJ1-2; 7 bases map to TRBD1. V lost 4 bases, J lost 8 bases, and 13 bases stayed unmatched. The CDR3 totals 15 residues. The CDR3 sequence: CASSSPGGGNWGYTF. The CDR3 region has the DNA TGTGCCAGCAGTTCCCCAGGGGGGGGTAATTGGGGCTACACCTTC.

The table lists this clonotype with a few counts. V gene TRBV10-3 combines with J gene TRBJ2-3; 12 bases are a match to TRBD2. The CDR3 has 21 residues. V lost 3 bases and J lost 2; bases outside the gene matches: 18. Germline CDR1 and CDR2: ENHRY and SYGVKD. CDR3 protein: CAISDNLRTSGIEPNTDTQYF. DNA of the CDR3: TGTGCCATCAGTGACAATCTCCGGACTAGCGGGATAGAACCCAACACAGATACGCAGTATTTT.

A few counts support this clonotype. The chain uses TRBV28 and TRBJ2-1, with TRBD2 matching over 10 bases. CDR1 and CDR2 from the germline V gene are MDHEN and SYDVKM. The CDR3 runs 18 residues. V lost 3 bases, J lost 11 bases, and 19 bases stayed unmatched. CDR3 sequence reads: CASSLTALGLAPLNKQFF. Here the CDR3 DNA reads TGTGCCAGCAGTTTGACCGCCCTGGGACTAGCGCCTTTAAATAAGCAGTTCTTC.

V and J are TRBV2 and TRBJ2-4; D gene unclear. The DNA matches TRBJ2-7 better at its end, which makes the J call doubtful. The CDR3 loop spans 14 amino acids. Germline-derived CDR1 and CDR2 are SNHLY and FYNNEI. The CDR3 here is CASGPRPPTYEQYF. In nucleotides, the CDR3 is TGTGCCAGCGGACCGAGGCCGCCGACCTACGAGCAGTACTTC.

This clonotype appeared a few times. V is TRBV20-1 and J is TRBJ2-5, with D perhaps matching TRBD1 (5 bases). This CDR3 has 14 amino acids. Germline assignment: CDR1 DFQATT and CDR2 SNEGSKA (reference sequence). V dropped 5 bases and J dropped 5 bases, with 18 bases sitting between them. The CDR3 nucleotides read TGCAGTGCTCCGATCCCTGGGGCCCCGGAGACCCAGTACTTC. It encodes CSAPIPGAPETQYF.

This clonotype was picked up a small number of times. This rearrangement joins TRBV7-9 to TRBJ2-5, with TRBD2 matching over 11 bases. V was clipped by 5 bases and J by 1 base; unmatched bases: 6. Germline values: CDR1 SEHNR, CDR2 FQNEAQ (reference sequence). The CDR3 has 16 amino acids. The CDR3 here is CASSRGLAGFQETQYF. In nucleotides, the CDR3 is TGTGCCAGCAGCCGAGGACTAGCGGGTTTCCAAGAGACCCAGTACTTC.